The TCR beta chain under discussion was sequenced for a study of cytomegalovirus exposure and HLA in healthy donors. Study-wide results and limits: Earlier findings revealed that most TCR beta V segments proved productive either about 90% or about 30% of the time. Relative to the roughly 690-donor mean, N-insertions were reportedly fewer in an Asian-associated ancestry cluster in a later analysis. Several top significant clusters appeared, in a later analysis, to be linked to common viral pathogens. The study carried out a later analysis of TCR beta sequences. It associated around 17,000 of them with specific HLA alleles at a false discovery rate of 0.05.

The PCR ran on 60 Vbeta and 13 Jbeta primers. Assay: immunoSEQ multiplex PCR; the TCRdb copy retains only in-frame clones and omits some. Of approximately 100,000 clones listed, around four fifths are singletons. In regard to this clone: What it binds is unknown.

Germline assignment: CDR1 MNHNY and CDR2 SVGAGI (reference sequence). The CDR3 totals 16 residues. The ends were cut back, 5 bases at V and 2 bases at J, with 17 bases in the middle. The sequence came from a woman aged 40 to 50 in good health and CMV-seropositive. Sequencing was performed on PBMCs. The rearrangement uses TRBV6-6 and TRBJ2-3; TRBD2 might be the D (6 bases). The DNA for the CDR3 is TGTGCCAGCAGTACTGGGACTTACCGCAACACAGATACGCAGTATTTT. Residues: CASSTGTYRNTDTQYF.